The 17 T cell receptor beta chains reported below all come from one sample, sequenced in a study of shared clonotypes between healthy human individuals. This table comes from immunoSEQ multiplex PCR, and its TCRdb copy is limited to in-frame clones, with some not included. The table records about 450,000 clones, around 80% of them present only once. Sequencing was done on a sample of PBMCs. These receptors were collected from a woman in her forties in good health. Some clones in this sample may be carry-over from other donors' samples.

The chain joins TRBV28 to TRBJ2-7; D assignment may be TRBD1 or TRBD2 (6 bases each). Germline assignment: CDR1 MDHEN and CDR2 SYDVKM. The CDR3 contains 15 residues. V gave up 8 bases and J gave up 7 bases, with 24 bases separating them. The DNA of the CDR3 is TGTGCCAGCTCTAGGGGGGACTCCCGCTCGGGGGAGCAGTACTTC. Amino acid sequence: CASSRGDSRSGEQYF.

The chain recombines TRBV5-4 with TRBJ2-2; 9 bases match TRBD2. This CDR3 is built from 17 residues. In germline, CDR1 is SGHNT, CDR2 YYREEE (reference sequence). V lost 0 bases and J lost 4; bases outside the gene matches: 7. The CDR3 DNA reads as TGTGCCAGCAGCTTGGTCGGTCTAGCGGGACCCACCGGGGAGCTGTTTTTT. Translating gives CASSLVGLAGPTGELFF.

The chain carries TRBV7-3 and TRBJ2-1; TRBD2 matches 10 bases. Trimming cost V 5 bases and J 3 bases; bases outside gene matches: 10. The germline CDR1 and CDR2 sequences are SGHTA and FQGTGA. This CDR3 has 17 amino acids. This CDR3 reads CASSPGVAGGFYNEQFF. DNA for the CDR3: TGTGCCAGCAGCCCCGGGGTAGCGGGAGGATTCTACAATGAGCAGTTCTTC. The whole variable domain, remainder taken from reference TRBV7-3 and TRBJ2-1, is GAGVSQTPSNKVTEKGKYVELRCDPISGHTALYWYRQSLGQGPEFLIYFQGTGAADDSGLPNDRFFAVRPEGSVSTLKIQRTERGDSAVYLCASSPGVAGGFYNEQFFGPGTRLTVL.

V usage is TRBV5-4 and J usage is TRBJ1-2; 7 nucleotides line up with TRBD1. With 1 base clipped from V and 8 bases from J, the junction kept 11 bases outside the gene matches. The germline V gene encodes CDR1 SGHNT and CDR2 YYREEE (reference sequence). The CDR3 covers 15 residues. As DNA, the CDR3 is TGTGCCAGCAGCTTGAATCTAGGGGGCGAAGGAGGCTACACCTTC. Amino acid sequence: CASSLNLGGEGGYTF. Filled out from reference TRBV5-4 and TRBJ1-2, the complete variable domain reads ETGVTQSPTHLIKTRGQQVTLRCSSQSGHNTVSWYQQALGQGPQFIFQYYREEENGRGNFPPRFSGLQFPNYSSELNVNALELDDSALYLCASSLNLGGEGGYTFGSGTRLTVV.

V is TRBV7-9 and J is TRBJ1-1; D unresolved. Germline CDR1 reads SEHNR; CDR2 reads FQNEAQ (reference sequence). The CDR3 totals 14 residues. Trimming cost V 4 bases and J 1 base, with 10 bases left between them. DNA of the CDR3: TGTGCCAGCAGCTCCCCCCCAGAGAACACTGAAGCTTTCTTT. Translating it yields CASSSPPENTEAFF.

This chain uses TRBV11-3 with TRBJ2-1; 9 positions match TRBD2. V shed 3 bases and J 2 bases; nucleotides not matched to a gene: 2. Germline CDR1 SGHNT, CDR2 YENEEA. CDR3 size: 15 residues. CDR3 sequence reads: CASSLGGRAYNEQFF. The CDR3 DNA is TGTGCCAGCAGCTTGGGCGGGAGGGCCTACAATGAGCAGTTCTTC.

The rearrangement joins TRBV29-1 to TRBJ2-5; D ambiguous. This CDR3 region has 13 residues. V was pared by 2 bases and J by 7 bases, with 14 bases between. CDR1 is SQVTM, CDR2 ANQGSEA, per germline. The CDR3 protein is CSVESPSLGTQYF. The CDR3 DNA reads TGCAGCGTTGAATCTCCGTCCCTCGGGACCCAGTACTTC.

This clone has just one count. The chain has TRBV2 and TRBJ1-6; TRBD1 matches at 8 bases. Germline CDR1 and CDR2: SNHLY and FYNNEI. V gave up 5 bases and J gave up 9 bases; unmatched junction bases: 6. This CDR3 is built from 14 residues. CDR3 DNA: TGTGCCAGCAGTCCCGGGACAGGAGGTTCACCCCTCCACTTT. Residues: CASSPGTGGSPLHF.

The chain is built from TRBV2 and TRBJ2-7, with 9 bases fitting TRBD1. Trimming removed 7 bases from V and 5 bases from J; junction bases left unmatched: 15. The germline V gene encodes CDR1 SNHLY and CDR2 FYNNEI. CDR3 size: 16 residues. This CDR3 is CASTTSPGTGSDEQYF. The CDR3 DNA is TGTGCCAGCACCACATCCCCCGGGACAGGGTCGGACGAGCAGTACTTC.

The chain has TRBV18 and TRBJ2-1; 8 bases line up with TRBD2. Germline V CDR1 and CDR2: KGHSH, LQKENI. J was trimmed by 6 bases and V by 2 bases; bases with no gene match: 9. The CDR3 runs to 16 residues. The CDR3 DNA reads as TGTGCCAGCTCACCAGGCCCAGCGGGGGAGTTCAATGAGCAGTTCTTC. It is translated as CASSPGPAGEFNEQFF. Supplemented by reference TRBV18 and TRBJ2-1, the full variable domain reads NAGVMQNPRHLVRRRGQEARLRCSPMKGHSHVYWYRQLPEEGLKFMVYLQKENIIDESGMPKERFSAEFPKEGPSILRIQQVVRGDSAAYFCASSPGPAGEFNEQFFGPGTRLTVL.

This clone was recorded a few times. The rearrangement uses TRBV30 and TRBJ1-5; 7 bases align to TRBD1. This CDR3 comprises 13 residues. J was trimmed by 5 bases and V by 3 bases; bases with no gene match: 4. Germline CDR1 GTSNPN, CDR2 SVGIG (reference sequence). CDR3 sequence reads: CAWSYRGDQPQHF. The CDR3 DNA reads TGTGCCTGGAGCTACAGGGGAGATCAGCCCCAGCATTTT.

This clone was picked up a small number of times. The chain employs TRBV2 and TRBJ1-2, with 8 bases aligning to TRBD1. Germline V gene sequence: CDR1 SNHLY, CDR2 FYNNEI. V dropped 7 bases and J dropped 6; count of bases not matched to a gene: 10. CDR3 size: 14 residues. DNA for the CDR3: TGTGCCAGCATCCGGGACAGGAGTCAGGATGGCTACACCTTC. The encoded protein is CASIRDRSQDGYTF.

The chain carries TRBV7-9 and TRBJ2-5; 12 nucleotides line up with TRBD2. The CDR3 consists of 15 residues. CDR1 is SEHNR and CDR2 is FQNEAQ in the germline V gene (reference sequence). The V segment lost 5 bases and the J segment 4 bases; nucleotides outside the gene matches: 5. The CDR3 region has the DNA TGTGCCAGCAGCCTACTAGCGGGAGGTTCAGAGACCCAGTACTTC. It specifies CASSLLAGGSETQYF.

This clone has just a few counts. The chain carries TRBV7-2 and TRBJ2-2; the D is unclear. Germline CDR1 SGHTA, CDR2 FQGNSA. This CDR3 contains 16 residues. Trimming shortened V by 2 bases and J by 0 bases, and 10 bases separated the two germline ends. CDR3 sequence: CASSLWFQTNTGELFF. In nucleotides, the CDR3 is TGTGCCAGCAGCTTATGGTTTCAGACGAACACCGGGGAGCTGTTTTTT.

J is TRBJ2-1 and V is TRBV29-1; 11 bases map to TRBD2. The germline CDR1 and CDR2 sequences are SQVTM and ANQGSEA. CDR3 size: 12 residues. The V segment lost 7 bases and the J segment 6 bases; nucleotides outside the gene matches: 2. Written as DNA, the CDR3 is TGCAGCGCTGGGACTAGCGGCAATGAGCAGTTCTTC. Protein product: CSAGTSGNEQFF.

The rearrangement uses TRBV7-8 and TRBJ2-4, with D perhaps being TRBD1 or TRBD2 (5 bases each). V lost 1 base to trimming and J lost 12 bases, with 10 bases between them. The CDR3 has 12 amino acids. Germline CDR1 is SGHVS and CDR2 is FQNEAQ. Here the CDR3 reads CASSLEAGAQYF. CDR3 bases: TGTGCCAGCAGCTTAGAGGCCGGGGCTCAGTACTTC. Drawing the rest from reference TRBV7-8 and TRBJ2-4, the complete variable domain is GAGVSQSPRYKVAKRGQDVALRCDPISGHVSLFWYQQALGQGPEFLTYFQNEAQLDKSGLPSDRFFAERPEGSVSTLKIQRTQQEDSAVYLCASSLEAGAQYFGAGTRLSVL.

The chain joins TRBV11-2 to TRBJ2-2; D gene unclear. Germline CDR1 and CDR2: SGHAT and FQNNGV. The CDR3 has 17 amino acids. Trimming shortened V by 0 bases and J by 3 bases, and 14 bases separated the two germline ends. For the CDR3, the DNA is TGTGCCAGCAGCTTAGATTTAACAGATTGGGACACCGGGGAGCTGTTTTTT. Residues: CASSLDLTDWDTGELFF.